The clone carrying this T cell receptor beta chain came up many times. Antigen specificity is unknown. A sample-barcoded 5' primer and a J-beta primer mix were used in a second PCR of about 7 to 12 cycles. Every single cDNA molecule received a tag from a template-switch adaptor with 12 random nucleotides. TCRdb processed the 5' RACE reads anew with MiXCR; each CDR3 protein has one entry. This sample has approximately 810,000 distinct CDR3 sequences; under 30% occur once, and the top ten carry 15% to 20%. This sample was included in a study of blood T cells in healthy people across ages. Overall study results and limits: A roughly linear age-dependent decrease characterized TCR beta diversity per million T cells.

J lost 0 bases, V lost 5 bases, and 6 bases had no gene match. This CDR3 is built from 16 residues. Germline V gene sequence: CDR1 SGHTA, CDR2 FQGNSA. Peripheral blood was drawn, around 9.4 milliliters per donor. The specimen was blood. V gene TRBV7-2 combines with J gene TRBJ2-1; 8 bases are shared with TRBD1. This sequence was found in a woman of 80 years or more in good health. CDR3 residues: CASSATGGTSYNEQFF. The CDR3 nucleotides are TGTGCCAGCAGCGCAACAGGGGGGACCTCCTACAATGAGCAGTTCTTC.